This TCR beta chain was documented in a study of blood T cell repertoires in COVID-19. For the study at large: Nucleic acid was either cDNA or gDNA, and it came from T cells, B-cell-depleted T cells, or PBMCs.

V lost 4 bases and J 7 bases, leaving 10 bases between the germline ends. Germline CDR1 SEHNR, CDR2 FQNEAQ (reference sequence). This CDR3 contains 12 residues. This clone was detected only once. The assay was immunoSEQ multiplex PCR, and TCRdb's table has in-frame clones only and misses some. Of approximately 290,000 clones listed, over 75% are singletons. The origin of this receptor is a woman aged 25 to 39 who had recovered from COVID-19. The material sequenced was PBMCs or T cells enriched from blood (not recorded which). V is TRBV7-9 and J is TRBJ1-1, with a possible D match to TRBD1 (6 bases). Here the CDR3 reads CASSSRGYEAFF. The CDR3, as DNA: TGTGCCAGCAGCTCTAGGGGGTATGAAGCTTTCTTT.